Detailed here is one T cell receptor (beta chain). Trimming shortened V by 3 bases and J by 4 bases, and 11 bases separated the two germline ends. CDR1 is SGDLS and CDR2 is YYNGEE in the germline V gene. The CDR3 extends over 14 amino acids. This entry belongs to a study of technical replicates of blood from four donors. Sequencing was performed with immunoSEQ multiplex PCR; in TCRdb, only in-frame clones are kept and a portion is missing. The table lists tens of thousands of clones, 94% of them singletons. The sample consisted of T cells isolated from PBMCs. The rearrangement joins TRBV9 to TRBJ1-3; D unclear. The source is a human donor in good health. This chain's CDR3 is CASSGGSTGNTIYF. CDR3 in DNA: TGTGCCAGCAGCGGAGGGAGTACAGGAAACACCATATATTTT.